A selection of T cell receptor beta chains follows, all from one sample in a study of shared clonotypes between healthy human individuals. Clones were sequenced by immunoSEQ multiplex PCR, and TCRdb holds only the in-frame ones, with some missing. The sample includes millions of clones, 85% to 95% seen only once; the top ten take roughly 0.14%. The sample consisted of naive CD4+ T cells sorted from blood. These receptors all stem from a man aged 18-30 years in good health. CDR3s include the opening cysteine and the closing phenylalanine or tryptophan. D genes are given only for firm matches. Clone size is given for some rows only: seen once, a few or many times, or a class if the clone is expanded.

TRBV6-6	TRBD2	TRBJ2-5	.	TGTGCCAGCAGTTACTCGGGGCTAGCGGGCCAAGAGACCCAGTACTTC	CASSYSGLAGQETQYF
TRBV27	.	TRBJ1-6	few	TGTGCCAGCAGTTTCTGGGGTTCACCCCTCCACTTT	CASSFWGSPLHF
TRBV2	.	TRBJ1-2	.	TGTGCCAGCAGTCTTGTCAGGGATAATGGCTACACCTTC	CASSLVRDNGYTF
TRBV5-1	TRBD1	TRBJ2-2	once	TGCGCCAGCAGCTTGCCGGGACAGTCTGTCACCGGGGAGCTGTTTTTT	CASSLPGQSVTGELFF
TRBV18	.	TRBJ1-5	.	TGTGCCAGCTCACCAAGTAGCAATCAGCCCCAGCATTTT	CASSPSSNQPQHF
TRBV7-8	TRBD2	TRBJ2-1	.	TGTGCCAGCAGCACGGGGTCTAGCGGGGGGTTCCTGAGCTCCTACAATGAGCAGTTCTTC	CASSTGSSGGFLSSYNEQFF
TRBV11-2	TRBD2	TRBJ2-1	.	TGTGCCAGCAGCTTAGAATTAGCTAGCGGGAGTTCCTATGAGCAGTTCTTC	CASSLELASGSSYEQFF
TRBV2	.	TRBJ1-6	.	TGTGCCAGCAGTGAAGAGGGACTGGCTCCCCTCCACTTT	CASSEEGLAPLHF
TRBV10-3	.	TRBJ2-5	.	TGTGCCATCAGTGAGTCTTCAAGTGAGACCCAGTACTTC	CAISESSSETQYF
TRBV5-1	TRBD1	TRBJ2-3	.	TGCGCCAGCAGCCCACAGGGGGCTGGAGATACGCAGTATTTT	CASSPQGAGDTQYF
TRBV5-6	.	TRBJ2-1	.	TGTGCCAGCAGCTCTGGGTCCCATAATTTTACCTACAATGAGCAGTTCTTC	CASSSGSHNFTYNEQFF
TRBV30	.	TRBJ2-7	.	TGTGCCTGGAGTGTAAGAGCTTCCGATTACGAGCAGTACTTC	CAWSVRASDYEQYF
TRBV2	.	TRBJ2-6	.	TGTGCCAGCAGTGAACTCCGGACCTTGGCTGGGGCCAACGTCCTGACTTTC	CASSELRTLAGANVLTF
TRBV2	TRBD1	TRBJ2-1	.	TGTGCCAGCGAGGGAGGACAGGGGGCCAATGAGCAGTTCTTC	CASEGGQGANEQFF
TRBV5-5	.	TRBJ1-2	few	TGTGCCAGCAGCCTGGGGGCCAGGGACCTTTATGGCTACACCTTC	CASSLGARDLYGYTF
TRBV2	TRBD2	TRBJ2-7	.	TGTGCCGCCCATCCCCTTCTAGCGGGACCCTACGAGCAGTACTTC	CAAHPLLAGPYEQYF
TRBV5-6	.	TRBJ2-5	.	TGTGCCAGCAGCCGGGTAGGGTACAGGGATGAAGAGACCCAGTACTTC	CASSRVGYRDEETQYF
TRBV10-3	.	TRBJ1-4	.	TGTGCCATCAGTGAGTCGATAGGAGAAAAACTGTTTTTT	CAISESIGEKLFF
TRBV6-5	.	TRBJ2-3	.	TGTGCCAGCAGTTCGGAGGGCCCCCTTACAGATACGCAGTATTTT	CASSSEGPLTDTQYF
TRBV9	TRBD2	TRBJ2-3	.	TGTGCCAGCAGCTCCCGACTAGCGTCTAGCACAGATACGCAGTATTTT	CASSSRLASSTDTQYF
TRBV5-6	TRBD2	TRBJ2-7	.	TGTGCCAGCAGCCTCCGGACTAGCGGGAGCGACGAGCAGTACTTC	CASSLRTSGSDEQYF
TRBV15	.	TRBJ2-3	.	TGTGCCACCAGCAGGGGCACTACTTTCACAGATACGCAGTATTTT	CATSRGTTFTDTQYF
TRBV2	TRBD1	TRBJ2-1	.	TGTGCCAGCCTTGGGACAGGGGGACCCTACAATGAGCAGTTCTTC	CASLGTGGPYNEQFF
TRBV27	.	TRBJ2-6	.	TGTGCCAGCAGTCTATACTCTGGGGCCAACGTCCTGACTTTC	CASSLYSGANVLTF
TRBV2	TRBD1	TRBJ2-2	.	TGTGCCAGCAGTGCGGACAGGGGATCGAACACCGGGGAGCTGTTTTTT	CASSADRGSNTGELFF
TRBV10-3	.	TRBJ1-2	.	TGTGCCATCAGTGAGCCGCGGGCGAGCAGCTACACCTTC	CAISEPRASSYTF
TRBV10-3	.	TRBJ1-5	.	TGTGCCATCAGTGAGTCGCCGGGACAGCCCCAGCATTTT	CAISESPGQPQHF
TRBV19	.	TRBJ2-7	.	TGTGCCAGTAGTATAAGGGTATCCTCCTACGAGCAGTACTTC	CASSIRVSSYEQYF
TRBV18	.	TRBJ2-5	.	TGTGCCAGCTCACGTTTCGGCGGGGCCGAGACCCAGTACTTC	CASSRFGGAETQYF
TRBV2	TRBD1	TRBJ2-3	.	TGTGCCAGCAGGGGACAGGGCACAGATACGCAGTATTTT	CASRGQGTDTQYF
TRBV5-6	.	TRBJ2-7	.	TGTGCCAGCAGCTTGGTGTCGGCCTGGGCCGCCTACGAGCAGTACTTC	CASSLVSAWAAYEQYF
TRBV18	.	TRBJ2-1	.	TGTGCCAGCTCACCGTCTAGCACCAGCTCCTACAATGAGCAGTTCTTC	CASSPSSTSSYNEQFF
TRBV4-3	TRBD1	TRBJ1-2	.	TGCGCCAGCAGCCAACTTGGGACAGGGGGCGGCTACACCTTC	CASSQLGTGGGYTF
TRBV5-1	TRBD2	TRBJ2-3	.	TGCGCCAGCAGCTCCGGGACTAGCGGACGACTCAGAGATACGCAGTATTTT	CASSSGTSGRLRDTQYF
TRBV19	.	TRBJ1-6	.	TGTGCCAGTTCAACACGATCTCTCTCCTATAATTCACCCCTCCACTTT	CASSTRSLSYNSPLHF
TRBV9	TRBD1	TRBJ1-2	once	TGTGCCAGCAGCGTAGATGACAGGGGGCGAACCTTC	CASSVDDRGRTF
TRBV29-1	.	TRBJ2-5	.	TGCAGCGTTGAAGGGTATGGGCAAGAGACCCAGTACTTC	CSVEGYGQETQYF
TRBV2	.	TRBJ2-7	.	TGTGCCAGCAGTCTGGGTAGCTACGAGCAGTACTTC	CASSLGSYEQYF
TRBV7-8	.	TRBJ1-5	.	TGTGCCAGCAGCTTAGAAGGGGCGGTTATCAATCAGCCCCAGCATTTT	CASSLEGAVINQPQHF
TRBV28	TRBD2	TRBJ2-1	.	TGTGCCAGCAGTCCCTTCCCCGGGACTAGCGGGACCTACAATGAGCAGTTCTTC	CASSPFPGTSGTYNEQFF